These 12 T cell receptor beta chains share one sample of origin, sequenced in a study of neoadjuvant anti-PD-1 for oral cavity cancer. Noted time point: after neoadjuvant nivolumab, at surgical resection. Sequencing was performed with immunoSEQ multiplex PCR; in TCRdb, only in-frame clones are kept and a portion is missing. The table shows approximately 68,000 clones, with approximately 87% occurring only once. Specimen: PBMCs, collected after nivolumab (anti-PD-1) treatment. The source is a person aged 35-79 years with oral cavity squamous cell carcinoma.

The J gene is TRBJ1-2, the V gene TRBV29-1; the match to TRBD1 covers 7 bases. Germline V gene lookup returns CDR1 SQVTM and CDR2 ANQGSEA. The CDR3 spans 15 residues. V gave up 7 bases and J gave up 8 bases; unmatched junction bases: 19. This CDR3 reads CSGASQGSSSQGYTF. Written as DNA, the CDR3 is TGCAGCGGTGCATCACAGGGGTCCTCCTCGCAGGGCTACACCTTC. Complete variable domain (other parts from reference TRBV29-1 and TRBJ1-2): SAVISQKPSRDICQRGTSLTIQCQVDSQVTMMFWYRQQPGQSLTLIATANQGSEATYESGFVIDKFPISRPNLTFSTLTVSNMSPEDSSIYLCSGASQGSSSQGYTFGSGTRLTVV.

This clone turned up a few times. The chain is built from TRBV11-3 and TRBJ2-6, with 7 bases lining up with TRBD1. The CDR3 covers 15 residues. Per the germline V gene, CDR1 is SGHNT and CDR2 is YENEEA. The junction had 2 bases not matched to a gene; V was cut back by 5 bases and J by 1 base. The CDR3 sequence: CASSTGDSGANVLTF. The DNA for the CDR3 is TGTGCCAGCAGCACAGGGGATTCTGGGGCCAACGTCCTGACTTTC.

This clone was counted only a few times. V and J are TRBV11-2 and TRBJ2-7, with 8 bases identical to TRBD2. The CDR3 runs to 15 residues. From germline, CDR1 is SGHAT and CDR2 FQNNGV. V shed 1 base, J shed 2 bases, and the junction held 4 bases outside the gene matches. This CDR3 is CASSLAGSGAYEQYF. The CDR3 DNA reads TGTGCCAGCAGCTTAGCCGGTAGCGGGGCCTACGAGCAGTACTTC.

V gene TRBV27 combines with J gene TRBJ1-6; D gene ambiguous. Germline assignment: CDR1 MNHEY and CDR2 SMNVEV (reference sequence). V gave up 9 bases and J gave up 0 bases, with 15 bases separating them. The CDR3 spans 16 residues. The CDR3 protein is CASRKVLGSYNSPLHF. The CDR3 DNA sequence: TGTGCCAGTAGGAAGGTGCTGGGCTCCTATAATTCACCCCTCCACTTT.

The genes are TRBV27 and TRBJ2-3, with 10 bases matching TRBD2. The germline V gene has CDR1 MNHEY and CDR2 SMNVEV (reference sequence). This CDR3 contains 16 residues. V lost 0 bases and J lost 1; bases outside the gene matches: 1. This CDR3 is CASSLSGTSGTDTQYF. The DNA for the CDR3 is TGTGCCAGCAGTTTATCTGGGACTAGCGGCACAGATACGCAGTATTTT.

The CDR3 spells CASMTDLERTEAFF. The CDR3 DNA reads TGTGCCAGCATGACCGACCTGGAAAGAACTGAAGCTTTCTTT. This sequence joins TRBV2 and TRBJ1-1; D gene ambiguous. The CDR3 loop spans 14 amino acids. V lost 7 bases and J lost 5, with 17 bases in between. Germline-derived CDR1 and CDR2 are SNHLY and FYNNEI. The entire variable domain, with the rest obtained from reference TRBV2 and TRBJ1-1, is as follows: EPEVTQTPSHQVTQMGQEVILRCVPISNHLYFYWYRQILGQKVEFLVSFYNNEISEKSEIFDDQFSVERPDGSNFTLKIRSTKLEDSAMYFCASMTDLERTEAFFGQGTRLTVV.

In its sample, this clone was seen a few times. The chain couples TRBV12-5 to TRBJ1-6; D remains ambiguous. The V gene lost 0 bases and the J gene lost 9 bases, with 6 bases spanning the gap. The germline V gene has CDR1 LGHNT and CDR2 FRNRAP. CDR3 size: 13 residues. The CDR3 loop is CASGLVTSSPLHF. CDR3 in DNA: TGTGCTAGTGGTTTGGTCACATCTTCACCCCTCCACTTT. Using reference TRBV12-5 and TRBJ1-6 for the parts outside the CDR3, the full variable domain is DARVTQTPRHKVTEMGQEVTMRCQPILGHNTVFWYRQTMMQGLELLAYFRNRAPLDDSGMPKDRFSAEMPDATLATLKIQPSEPRDSAVYFCASGLVTSSPLHFGNGTRLTVT.

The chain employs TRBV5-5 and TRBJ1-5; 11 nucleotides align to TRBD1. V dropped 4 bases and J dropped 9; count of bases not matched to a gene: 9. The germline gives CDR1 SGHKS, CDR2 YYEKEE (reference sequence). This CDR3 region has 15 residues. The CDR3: CASSGGQGANWPQHF. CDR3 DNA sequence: TGTGCCAGCAGCGGAGGACAGGGGGCAAATTGGCCCCAGCATTTT.

CDR3 loop: CASSQDIDQPQHF. In nucleotides, the CDR3 is TGCGCCAGCAGCCAAGATATTGATCAGCCCCAGCATTTT. This rearrangement joins TRBV4-1 to TRBJ1-5; no firm D call. This CDR3 spans 13 amino acids. V gave up 0 bases and J gave up 5 bases, with 5 bases separating them. The germline V gene encodes CDR1 MGHRA and CDR2 YSYEKL.

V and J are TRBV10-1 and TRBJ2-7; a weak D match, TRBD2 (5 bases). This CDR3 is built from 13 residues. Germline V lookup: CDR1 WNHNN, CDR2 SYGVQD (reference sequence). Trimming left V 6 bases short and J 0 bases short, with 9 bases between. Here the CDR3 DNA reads TGCGCCAGCAGCCCGGGGAGCTCCTACGAGCAGTACTTC. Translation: CASSPGSSYEQYF.

CDR3 DNA: TGTGCCAGCAGTTACTCGATTCGGGGGAGCACAGATACGCAGTATTTT. This codes for CASSYSIRGSTDTQYF. V and J are TRBV6-5 and TRBJ2-3; D possibly corresponds to TRBD2 (6 bases). Germline lookup yields CDR1 MNHEY and CDR2 SVGAGI. The CDR3 contains 16 residues. V lost 0 bases and J 0 bases, leaving 10 bases between the germline ends.

In nucleotides, the CDR3 is TGTGCCAGCAGTGGGCAGCCGAACACTGAAGCTTTCTTT. Its translation: CASSGQPNTEAFF. The chain carries TRBV21-1 and TRBJ1-1; the D call in the table, TRBD1, was not verified against the DNA. TRBV21-1 is an annotated pseudogene. This CDR3 is 13 amino acids long.